This passage covers 27 T cell receptor beta chains from one sample sequenced in a study of TIL therapy for anti-PD-1-resistant metastatic lung cancer. Time point in this sample: pre-treatment sample, taken before nivolumab and TIL therapy. This was the immunoSEQ v3 assay. The protocol was immunoSEQ multiplex PCR, while the TCRdb copy is restricted to in-frame clones and leaves out a portion. The profile covers more than 50,000 clones, with 87% appearing a single time and about 2.5% taken by the ten largest. The source was blood, collected at baseline. The receptors originated from a person aged 25 to 85 with non-small cell lung cancer.

The gene calls are TRBV7-3 and TRBJ2-3, with D possibly being TRBD2 (6 bases). CDR1 SGHTA and CDR2 FQGTGA come from the germline V gene. Trimming shortened V by 5 bases and J by 2 bases, and 14 bases separated the two germline ends. CDR3 length: 15 amino acids. This CDR3 is CASSPMGLYTDTQYF. CDR3 DNA sequence: TGTGCCAGCAGCCCGATGGGACTTTACACAGATACGCAGTATTTT.

The chain uses TRBV6-5 and TRBJ1-3, with D maybe TRBD1 (5 bases). Trimming took 0 bases from V and 5 from J, leaving 14 bases between them. This CDR3 has 16 amino acids. CDR1 MNHEY and CDR2 SVGAGI come from the germline V gene. CDR3 in amino acids: CASSYSRDFTRNTIYF. The CDR3 DNA is TGTGCCAGCAGTTACTCGCGGGACTTCACACGAAACACCATATATTTT.

The chain uses TRBV7-8 and TRBJ2-7; D is unclear. The germline V gene encodes CDR1 SGHVS and CDR2 FQNEAQ. This CDR3 spans 12 amino acids. V was clipped by 0 bases and J by 3 bases, with 3 bases between them. CDR3 in DNA: TGTGCCAGCAGCTTAGCCGTCTACGAGCAGTACTTC. It codes for CASSLAVYEQYF.

The chain has TRBV7-3 and TRBJ2-2; D is possibly TRBD2 (7 bases). Trimming took off 5 bases at V and 4 bases at J, with 17 bases between the two ends. This CDR3 spans 16 amino acids. The germline V gene encodes CDR1 SGHTA and CDR2 FQGTGA. DNA for the CDR3: TGTGCCAGCAGCCAAGTGGGGGGGCCTGGCACCGGGGAGCTGTTTTTT. Its protein is CASSQVGGPGTGELFF.

The chain couples TRBV5-1 to TRBJ2-7, with no clear D. Germline V gives CDR1 SGHRS, CDR2 YFSETQ. The length of the CDR3 is 11 residues. The ends were cut back, 3 bases at V and 2 bases at J, with 3 bases in the middle. The CDR3 loop reads CASSSAYEQYF. The CDR3 DNA reads as TGCGCCAGCAGCTCGGCCTACGAGCAGTACTTC.

The gene calls are TRBV2 and TRBJ1-1; 7 bases map to TRBD1. The V and J ends lost 6 bases and 2 bases, in that order; junction bases with no gene match: 6. CDR1 is SNHLY, CDR2 FYNNEI, per germline. The CDR3 runs to 14 residues. CDR3 DNA sequence: TGTGCCAGCAGCCAATGGGACAGAAACACTGAAGCTTTCTTT. Protein product: CASSQWDRNTEAFF.

The chain uses TRBV5-1 and TRBJ1-1; TRBD1 agrees at 8 bases. The germline gives CDR1 SGHRS, CDR2 YFSETQ. V lost 4 bases and J lost 1; bases outside the gene matches: 6. CDR3 length: 15 amino acids. CDR3 amino acids: CASSIGQGQNTEAFF. The CDR3 DNA sequence: TGCGCCAGCAGCATAGGACAGGGACAGAACACTGAAGCTTTCTTT. Based on the CDR3 plus reference TRBV5-1 and TRBJ1-1, the full variable domain is KAGVTQTPRYLIKTRGQQVTLSCSPISGHRSVSWYQQTPGQGLQFLFEYFSETQRNKGNFPGRFSGRQFSNSRSEMNVSTLELGDSALYLCASSIGQGQNTEAFFGQGTRLTVV.

The chain is built from TRBV2 and TRBJ2-3; D tentatively fits TRBD1 or TRBD2 (5 bases each). The CDR3 covers 15 residues. V lost 6 bases and J 0 bases, leaving 13 bases between the germline ends. Germline CDR1 reads SNHLY; CDR2 reads FYNNEI. The CDR3 sequence: CASSGGTASTDTQYF. The CDR3 coding sequence is TGTGCCAGCAGCGGTGGGACGGCCAGCACAGATACGCAGTATTTT.

This rearrangement joins TRBV30 to TRBJ2-7, with D tentatively TRBD2 (5 bases). The V and J ends lost 2 bases and 3 bases respectively, with 11 bases between them. Per the germline V gene, CDR1 is GTSNPN and CDR2 is SVGIG (reference sequence). The CDR3 loop spans 13 amino acids. The CDR3 region has the DNA TGTGCCTGGAGTCTGGAGGCCGGCTACGAGCAGTACTTC. Translating gives CAWSLEAGYEQYF.

The genes are TRBV4-2 and TRBJ2-3; D possibly uses TRBD1 or TRBD2 (5 bases each). This CDR3 is 19 amino acids long. CDR1 and CDR2 from the germline V gene are LGHNA and YNFKEQ. The ends were cut back, 0 bases at V and 2 bases at J, with 21 bases in the middle. The CDR3 loop reads CASSQELRDPLSSTDTQYF. Written as DNA, the CDR3 is TGTGCCAGCAGCCAAGAGCTGAGGGACCCACTCTCTTCCACAGATACGCAGTATTTT.

The chain links TRBV7-2 to TRBJ2-5; tentatively, D is TRBD1 or TRBD2 (5 bases each). CDR1 and CDR2 from the germline V gene are SGHTA and FQGNSA. V shed 5 bases and J shed 5 bases, with 12 bases lying between them. The CDR3 length is 13 residues. The CDR3 DNA sequence: TGTGCCAGCAGCCTCCGGGGCATTGAGACCCAGTACTTC. This codes for CASSLRGIETQYF.

The chain carries TRBV10-3 and TRBJ2-7; TRBD2 matches at 9 bases. The ends lost 2 bases at V and 0 bases at J; junction bases unmatched: 2. This CDR3 region has 15 residues. Germline CDR1 is ENHRY and CDR2 is SYGVKD. The CDR3 bases are TGTGCCATCAGTGAGAGTAGCGGGGGCTCCTACGAGCAGTACTTC. It translates to CAISESSGGSYEQYF.

The chain combines TRBV29-1 with TRBJ2-5; 8 bases fit TRBD2. Germline lookup yields CDR1 SQVTM and CDR2 ANQGSEA. The CDR3 is made up of 11 amino acids. With 8 bases clipped from V and 5 bases from J, the junction kept 4 bases outside the gene matches. This chain's CDR3 is CSSSGWETQYF. The DNA of the CDR3 is TGCAGCTCTAGCGGGTGGGAGACCCAGTACTTC.

The rearrangement links TRBV5-1 to TRBJ2-3, with TRBD1 matching over 8 bases. Trimming removed 4 bases from V and 4 bases from J; junction bases left unmatched: 11. Germline loops: CDR1 SGHRS, CDR2 YFSETQ. The CDR3 contains 16 residues. CDR3 amino acids: CASSPRPGQASDTQYF. The CDR3 region has the DNA TGCGCCAGCAGCCCGAGACCGGGACAGGCTTCAGATACGCAGTATTTT. The full variable domain, rest sourced from reference TRBV5-1 and TRBJ2-3, is KAGVTQTPRYLIKTRGQQVTLSCSPISGHRSVSWYQQTPGQGLQFLFEYFSETQRNKGNFPGRFSGRQFSNSRSEMNVSTLELGDSALYLCASSPRPGQASDTQYFGPGTRLTVL.

This clone was found once. This sequence joins TRBV28 and TRBJ2-2; 10 bases are shared with TRBD1. The CDR3 has 16 residues. With V trimmed by 3 bases and J by 3 bases, 4 bases remained unmatched. Germline V gene lookup returns CDR1 MDHEN and CDR2 SYDVKM. CDR3 protein: CASSLVGTGDTGELFF. CDR3 nucleotide sequence: TGTGCCAGCAGTTTGGTGGGGACAGGGGACACCGGGGAGCTGTTTTTT.

This clone was detected only once. The V call is TRBV5-8, the J call TRBJ2-3, with 15 bases lining up with TRBD2. The CDR3 loop spans 16 amino acids. The germline CDR1 and CDR2 sequences are SGHTS and YDEGEE. V dropped 4 bases and J dropped 3; count of bases not matched to a gene: 3. The DNA for the CDR3 is TGTGCCAGCAGCGGAGGGACTAGCGGGGGGACAGATACGCAGTATTTT. Amino acid sequence: CASSGGTSGGTDTQYF.

J is TRBJ2-7 and V is TRBV20-1, with 8 bases fitting TRBD2. This CDR3 spans 15 amino acids. Per germline, CDR1 DFQATT and CDR2 SNEGSKA (reference sequence). The ends lost 3 bases at V and 5 bases at J; junction bases unmatched: 12. For the CDR3, the DNA is TGCAGTGCTAGTCTTGCAGGACTAGCAGGGGACGAGCAGTACTTC. Its translation: CSASLAGLAGDEQYF.

The V call is TRBV7-9, the J call TRBJ2-1, with 8 bases that match TRBD1. Losses at the gene ends were 1 base for V and 4 bases for J; bases not matched to a gene: 6. This CDR3 region has 16 residues. Germline V gene sequence: CDR1 SEHNR, CDR2 FQNEAQ (reference sequence). CDR3 protein: CASSLVRDRPYNEQFF. In DNA form, the CDR3 reads TGTGCCAGCAGCTTAGTGAGGGACAGGCCATACAATGAGCAGTTCTTC.

This rearrangement joins TRBV7-3 to TRBJ1-4; D possibly corresponds to TRBD1 (5 bases). The germline V and J ends were trimmed by 1 base and 8 bases, with 8 bases remaining between them. The germline V gene encodes CDR1 SGHTA and CDR2 FQGTGA. The CDR3 covers 13 residues. CDR3 nucleotides: TGTGCCAGCAGCTTAAGAGGGGACGAAAAACTGTTTTTT. It translates to CASSLRGDEKLFF.

The chain combines TRBV10-3 with TRBJ1-2; 9 bases fit TRBD1. Trimming at V came to 4 bases and at J to 7 bases, leaving 7 bases not matched to a gene. The CDR3 contains 14 residues. Germline V gene sequence: CDR1 ENHRY, CDR2 SYGVKD. CDR3 in DNA: TGTGCCATCAGTGCGGACAGGGGATTCGGTGGCTACACCTTC. Translated: CAISADRGFGGYTF.

V and J are TRBV6-5 and TRBJ2-1; D unclear. The CDR3 consists of 15 residues. Germline CDR1 and CDR2: MNHEY and SVGAGI. V was pared by 5 bases and J by 4 bases, with 15 bases between. The CDR3 sequence is CASSTTHTGYNEQFF. The CDR3 nucleotides are TGTGCCAGCAGTACTACCCATACGGGTTACAATGAGCAGTTCTTC.

This chain joins TRBV7-3 and TRBJ2-2; 9 nucleotides match TRBD2. The CDR3 sequence is 16 residues long. V shed 2 bases, J shed 4 bases, and the junction held 5 bases outside the gene matches. CDR1 SGHTA and CDR2 FQGTGA come from the germline V gene. DNA for the CDR3: TGTGCCAGCAGCTTAGCGGGGGGGCCGGCCACCGGGGAGCTGTTTTTT. This gives the protein CASSLAGGPATGELFF.

The table lists this clone with a count of one. The chain uses TRBV7-9 and TRBJ2-5; a possible D gene is TRBD1 (6 bases). V shed 5 bases and J shed 0 bases, with 10 bases lying between them. CDR1 and CDR2 from the germline V gene are SEHNR and FQNEAQ (reference sequence). CDR3 length equals 14 residues. CDR3: CASSEDSYQETQYF. CDR3 bases: TGTGCCAGCAGCGAGGACAGCTACCAAGAGACCCAGTACTTC.

CDR3 sequence reads: CASSLGGGSGNTIYF. The CDR3, as DNA: TGTGCCAGCAGCTTAGGGGGAGGCTCTGGAAACACCATATATTTT. The rearrangement uses TRBV11-2 and TRBJ1-3; the D is unclear. Looked up from germline, CDR1 is SGHAT and CDR2 is FQNNGV. This CDR3 is 15 amino acids long. Trimming stripped 1 base from V and 0 bases from J, with 7 bases between. The variable domain in full, completed from reference TRBV11-2 and TRBJ1-3, reads EAGVAQSPRYKIIEKRQSVAFWCNPISGHATLYWYQQILGQGPKLLIQFQNNGVVDDSQLPKDRFSAERLKGVDSTLKIQPAKLEDSAVYLCASSLGGGSGNTIYFGEGSWLTVV.

The chain uses TRBV5-8 and TRBJ2-7; 9 nucleotides match TRBD1. The CDR3 has 14 amino acids. The V and J ends lost 3 bases and 5 bases, in that order; junction bases with no gene match: 6. CDR1 and CDR2 (germline): SGHTS, YDEGEE. Written as DNA, the CDR3 is TGTGCCAGCAGCTCTGGGACAGGGTGGGACGAGCAGTACTTC. Amino acids: CASSSGTGWDEQYF.

The CDR3 region has the DNA TGTGCCAGCAGTTACTCAGGGGAATACACAGATACGCAGTATTTT. This gives the protein CASSYSGEYTDTQYF. The chain couples TRBV6-5 to TRBJ2-3, with D tentatively TRBD1 (5 bases). Germline V gives CDR1 MNHEY, CDR2 SVGAGI. The CDR3 has 15 amino acids. V was pared by 0 bases and J by 2 bases, with 9 bases between.

The chain links TRBV30 to TRBJ1-2; D not resolved. The CDR3 has 11 residues. Trimming removed 3 bases from V and 10 bases from J, with 12 bases in between. Germline lookup yields CDR1 GTSNPN and CDR2 SVGIG (reference sequence). DNA for the CDR3: TGTGCCTGGAGAGTCCTCGCAGTCTACACCTTC. Protein: CAWRVLAVYTF.